Listed below are T cell receptor beta chains from one sample, sequenced in a study of cytomegalovirus exposure and HLA in healthy donors. The method was immunoSEQ multiplex PCR; TCRdb's version includes in-frame clones alone and lacks a portion of them. The data show about 360,000 clones, approximately 90% seen once. Source material: PBMCs. These TCRs come from a woman between 18 and 29 years old in good health and CMV-seronegative. The CDR3 runs from the conserved cysteine through the conserved F or W. Fields, in order: clone size, J gene, D gene, V gene, CDR3 DNA, CDR3 protein. A D gene is named only where the DNA matches it firmly. Part of the rows lack a size; the others show once, few, many or a class for expanded clones.

size: -
J: TRBJ1-2
D: TRBD1
V: TRBV15
DNA: TGTGCCACCAGCCCCGGGACAGGAGACTACTATGGCTACACCTTC
CDR3: CATSPGTGDYYGYTF

size: once
J: TRBJ1-3
D: -
V: TRBV7-8
DNA: TGTGCCAGCAGCCCGCGGATTAGCTCTGGAAACACCATATATTTT
CDR3: CASSPRISSGNTIYF

size: once
J: TRBJ2-1
D: -
V: TRBV6-4
DNA: TGTGCCAGCAGTGACTCTGGGGGCGGCTCCTACAATGAGCAGTTCTTC
CDR3: CASSDSGGGSYNEQFF

size: -
J: TRBJ2-2
D: TRBD2
V: TRBV9
DNA: TGTGCCAGCAGCAGCGGGAGTGGCCCCGGGGAGCTGTTTTTT
CDR3: CASSSGSGPGELFF

size: -
J: TRBJ2-3
D: -
V: TRBV18
DNA: TGTGCCAGCTCACCAGACACCCTCGCAGATACGCAGTATTTT
CDR3: CASSPDTLADTQYF

size: -
J: TRBJ1-1
D: TRBD1
V: TRBV29-1
DNA: TGCAGCGTTGTCAAGGGGGCGCTGGGCACTGAAGCTTTCTTT
CDR3: CSVVKGALGTEAFF

size: few
J: TRBJ2-7
D: TRBD1
V: TRBV27
DNA: TGTGCCAGCAGTTTCGGGATCAGGGGGGAGCAGTACTTC
CDR3: CASSFGIRGEQYF

size: -
J: TRBJ1-2
D: -
V: TRBV7-9
DNA: TGTGCCAGCAGCCCACCGACAGAAGGCCATGGCTACACCTTC
CDR3: CASSPPTEGHGYTF

size: once
J: TRBJ2-1
D: TRBD2
V: TRBV7-6
DNA: TGTGCCAGCAGCCTTGGACTAGCGGGAGTTGGGGGCAATGAGCAGTTCTTC
CDR3: CASSLGLAGVGGNEQFF

size: once
J: TRBJ2-5
D: -
V: TRBV2
DNA: TGTGCCACCCTAAGGGCACAGGGAGAGACCCAGTACTTC
CDR3: CATLRAQGETQYF

size: -
J: TRBJ2-1
D: TRBD2
V: TRBV27
DNA: TGTGCCAGCAGTTTATACGGCGGGGGGATGAACAATGAGCAGTTCTTC
CDR3: CASSLYGGGMNNEQFF

size: -
J: TRBJ2-2
D: -
V: TRBV15
DNA: TGTGCCACCAGCAGAACTTCCGGGGAGCTGTTTTTT
CDR3: CATSRTSGELFF

size: -
J: TRBJ2-7
D: -
V: TRBV6-5
DNA: TGTGCCAGCAGTTTCCAACAGGGTTCCTACGAGCAGTACTTC
CDR3: CASSFQQGSYEQYF

size: -
J: TRBJ1-5
D: TRBD1
V: TRBV30
DNA: TGTGCCTGGAGTGTACTCGGGACAGGGGGCGCGGGCCAGCCCCAGCATTTT
CDR3: CAWSVLGTGGAGQPQHF

size: -
J: TRBJ2-2
D: -
V: TRBV4-1
DNA: TGCGCCAGCAGCCACCGAGGCGGGGAGCTGTTTTTT
CDR3: CASSHRGGELFF

size: -
J: TRBJ2-3
D: TRBD1
V: TRBV15
DNA: TGTGCCACCAGCAACCGACAGGGCGGCCCAGATACGCAGTATTTT
CDR3: CATSNRQGGPDTQYF

size: -
J: TRBJ2-1
D: -
V: TRBV4-1
DNA: TGCGCCAGCAGCCAAGTGGCAAATGAGCAGTTCTTC
CDR3: CASSQVANEQFF

size: -
J: TRBJ2-7
D: TRBD1
V: TRBV6-5
DNA: TGTGCCAGCAGAGGGGACAGAACAGGCTACGAGCAGTACTTC
CDR3: CASRGDRTGYEQYF

size: -
J: TRBJ1-6
D: -
V: TRBV6-5
DNA: TGTGCCAGCAGCCCCCGGAGCGGGGAGGGATCACCCCTCCACTTT
CDR3: CASSPRSGEGSPLHF

size: -
J: TRBJ2-7
D: -
V: TRBV6-5
DNA: TGTGCCAGCAGTTACAGTTCAGGGGACGAGCAGTACTTC
CDR3: CASSYSSGDEQYF

size: -
J: TRBJ2-5
D: TRBD1
V: TRBV29-1
DNA: TGCAGCGTTGCTGGTAGGACAGGCGCCGGGGAGACCCAGTACTTC
CDR3: CSVAGRTGAGETQYF

size: -
J: TRBJ2-7
D: TRBD1
V: TRBV15
DNA: TGTGCCACCAGCAGAGGGGGTAGTGGGACAGGTACCTCCTACGAGCAGTACTTC
CDR3: CATSRGGSGTGTSYEQYF

size: -
J: TRBJ2-1
D: TRBD2
V: TRBV5-1
DNA: TGCGCCAGCAGCGCCCCTAGCGGGGGCTACAATGAGCAGTTCTTC
CDR3: CASSAPSGGYNEQFF

size: -
J: TRBJ2-5
D: -
V: TRBV5-1
DNA: TGCGCCAGCAGCTGGCCCGGGGAAGAGACCCAGTACTTC
CDR3: CASSWPGEETQYF

size: -
J: TRBJ2-1
D: -
V: TRBV28
DNA: TGTGCCAGCAGTAACCCCCTACTAGGGAATGAGCAGTTCTTC
CDR3: CASSNPLLGNEQFF

size: -
J: TRBJ2-1
D: TRBD2
V: TRBV9
DNA: TGTGCCAGCAGCGCGTACGCGGGAGTCGGGCACAATGAGCAGTTCTTC
CDR3: CASSAYAGVGHNEQFF